This T cell receptor (beta chain) stems from a study of T-cell reconstitution after alpha-beta-depleted transplantation in children. Trimming shortened V by 0 bases and J by 4 bases, and 18 bases separated the two germline ends. Germline lookup yields CDR1 LGHNA and CDR2 YNFKEQ. The CDR3 has 17 amino acids. The TCRbeta library was prepared with unique molecular identifiers. TCRdb reanalysed the PCR reads using MiXCR and keeps one entry per CDR3 protein. The sample lists roughly 610,000 distinct CDR3 sequences, roughly a tenth occurring once. Only a few counts were recorded for this clonotype. The sequence was obtained from a human donor who donated a stem cell graft to a child with acute myeloid leukemia. Sequenced here: PBMCs from the stem cell graft donor, sampled from the stem cell graft. The V and J genes are TRBV4-2 and TRBJ1-2; tentatively, D is TRBD1 (5 bases). The CDR3 bases are TGTGCCAGCAGCCAAGATCTACATCGGGGCAGCTCCTATGGCTACACCTTC. Translation gives CASSQDLHRGSSYGYTF.